The source of this T cell receptor (beta chain) is a study of CD8 T cells in ankylosing spondylitis. Germline CDR1 reads MNHNS; CDR2 reads SASEGT. V was clipped by 6 bases and J by 3 bases; unmatched bases: 7. CDR3 length: 15 residues. TCRdb re-analysed the 5' RACE reads in MiXCR, keeping a single row per CDR3 protein. The sample records roughly 240,000 distinct CDR3 sequences, under 35% being singletons. This clonotype was counted only a few times. The V gene is TRBV6-1, the J gene TRBJ2-3; TRBD2 matches at 9 bases. This sequence originates from a male donor with ankylosing spondylitis or in good health (not recorded which). The sample was blood, either unsorted or a sorted T cell fraction (not recorded which). The CDR3, as DNA: TGTGCCAGCAGGAGTAGCGGGGGTCGAACAGATACGCAGTATTTT. Translated: CASRSSGGRTDTQYF.